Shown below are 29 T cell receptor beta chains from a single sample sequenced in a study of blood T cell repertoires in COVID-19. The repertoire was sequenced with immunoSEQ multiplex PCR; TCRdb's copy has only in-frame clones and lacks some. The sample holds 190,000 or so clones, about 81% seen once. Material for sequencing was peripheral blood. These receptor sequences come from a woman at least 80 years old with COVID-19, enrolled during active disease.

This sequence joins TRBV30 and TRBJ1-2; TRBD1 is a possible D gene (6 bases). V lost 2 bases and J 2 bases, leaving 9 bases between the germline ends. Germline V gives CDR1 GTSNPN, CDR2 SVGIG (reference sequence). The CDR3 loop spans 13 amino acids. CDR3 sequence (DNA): TGTGCCTGGAGTCCCGGGACAAACTATGGCTACACCTTC. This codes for CAWSPGTNYGYTF.

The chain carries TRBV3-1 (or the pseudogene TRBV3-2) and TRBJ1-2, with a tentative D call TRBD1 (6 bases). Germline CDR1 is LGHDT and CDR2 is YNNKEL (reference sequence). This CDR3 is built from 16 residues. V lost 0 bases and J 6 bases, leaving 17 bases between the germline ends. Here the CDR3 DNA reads TGTGCCAGCAGCCAAGATGCACTAATCAGGGGCGATGGCTACACCTTC. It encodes CASSQDALIRGDGYTF.

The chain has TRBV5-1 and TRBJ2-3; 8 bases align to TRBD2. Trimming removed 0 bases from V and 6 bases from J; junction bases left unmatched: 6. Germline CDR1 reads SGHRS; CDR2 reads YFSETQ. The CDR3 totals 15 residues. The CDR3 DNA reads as TGCGCCAGCAGCTTGGTGGCGGGGGGCGGTGATACGCAGTATTTT. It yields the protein CASSLVAGGGDTQYF.

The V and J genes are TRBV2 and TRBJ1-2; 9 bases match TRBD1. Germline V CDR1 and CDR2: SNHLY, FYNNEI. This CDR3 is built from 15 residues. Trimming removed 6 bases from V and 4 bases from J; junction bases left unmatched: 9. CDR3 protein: CASRPRQGGSYGYTF. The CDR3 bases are TGTGCCAGCAGACCCCGACAGGGGGGGTCCTATGGCTACACCTTC. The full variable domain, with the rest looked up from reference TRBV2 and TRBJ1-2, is EPEVTQTPSHQVTQMGQEVILRCVPISNHLYFYWYRQILGQKVEFLVSFYNNEISEKSEIFDDQFSVERPDGSNFTLKIRSTKLEDSAMYFCASRPRQGGSYGYTFGSGTRLTVV.

CDR3 bases: TGCGCCAGCAGCTTGGCCACAGGGATGAACACTGAAGCTTTCTTT. This gives the protein CASSLATGMNTEAFF. The V and J genes are TRBV5-1 and TRBJ1-1; perhaps TRBD1 as D (6 bases). The V gene lost 0 bases and the J gene lost 0 bases, with 9 bases spanning the gap. CDR1 is SGHRS and CDR2 is YFSETQ in the germline V gene. This CDR3 comprises 15 residues.

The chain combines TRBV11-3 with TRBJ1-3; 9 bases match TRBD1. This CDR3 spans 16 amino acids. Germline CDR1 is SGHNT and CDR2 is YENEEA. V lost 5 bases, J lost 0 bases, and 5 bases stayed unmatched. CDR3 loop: CASSPGQGSSGNTIYF. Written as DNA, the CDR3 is TGTGCCAGCAGCCCAGGACAGGGGAGCTCTGGAAACACCATATATTTT.

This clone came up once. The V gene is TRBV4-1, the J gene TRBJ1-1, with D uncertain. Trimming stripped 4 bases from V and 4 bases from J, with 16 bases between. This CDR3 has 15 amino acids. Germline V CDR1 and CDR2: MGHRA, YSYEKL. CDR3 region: CASSPISRVGTEAFF. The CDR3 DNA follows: TGCGCCAGCAGCCCCATCAGCCGGGTGGGCACTGAAGCTTTCTTT.

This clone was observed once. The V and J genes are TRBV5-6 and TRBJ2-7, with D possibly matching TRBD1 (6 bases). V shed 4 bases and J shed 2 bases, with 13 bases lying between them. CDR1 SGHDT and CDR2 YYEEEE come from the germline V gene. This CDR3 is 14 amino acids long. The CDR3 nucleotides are TGTGCCAGCAGCCTAGGACAGAGCACCTACGAGCAGTACTTC. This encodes CASSLGQSTYEQYF.

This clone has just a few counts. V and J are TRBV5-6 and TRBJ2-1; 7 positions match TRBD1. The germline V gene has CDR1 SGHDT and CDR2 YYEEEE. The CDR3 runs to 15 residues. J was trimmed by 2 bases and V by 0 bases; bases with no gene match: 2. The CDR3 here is CASSLGTGAYNEQFF. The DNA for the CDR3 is TGTGCCAGCAGCTTGGGTACAGGGGCCTACAATGAGCAGTTCTTC.

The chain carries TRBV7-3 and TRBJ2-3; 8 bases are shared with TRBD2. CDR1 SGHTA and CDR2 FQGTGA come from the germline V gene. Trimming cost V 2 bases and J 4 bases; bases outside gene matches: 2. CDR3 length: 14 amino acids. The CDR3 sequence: CASSLELAADTQYF. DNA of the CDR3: TGTGCCAGCAGCTTAGAACTAGCGGCAGATACGCAGTATTTT.

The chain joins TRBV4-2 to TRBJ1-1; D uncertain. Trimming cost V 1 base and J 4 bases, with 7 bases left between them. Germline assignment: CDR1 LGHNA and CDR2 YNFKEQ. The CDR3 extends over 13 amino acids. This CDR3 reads CASSQGLITEAFF. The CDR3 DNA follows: TGTGCCAGCAGCCAAGGTTTAATCACTGAAGCTTTCTTT.

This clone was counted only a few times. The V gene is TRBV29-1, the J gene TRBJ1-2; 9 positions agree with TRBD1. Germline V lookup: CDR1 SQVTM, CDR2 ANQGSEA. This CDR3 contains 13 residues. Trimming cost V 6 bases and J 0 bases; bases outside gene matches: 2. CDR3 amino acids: CSVGTGTNYGYTF. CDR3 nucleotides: TGCAGCGTGGGGACAGGGACTAACTATGGCTACACCTTC.

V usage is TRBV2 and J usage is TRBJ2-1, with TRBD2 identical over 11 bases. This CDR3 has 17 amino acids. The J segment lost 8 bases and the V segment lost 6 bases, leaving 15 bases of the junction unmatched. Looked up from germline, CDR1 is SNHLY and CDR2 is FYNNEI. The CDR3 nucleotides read TGTGCCAGCAGGGGGATCTTTACTAGCGGGAGAGGGGATGAGCAGTTCTTC. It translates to CASRGIFTSGRGDEQFF.

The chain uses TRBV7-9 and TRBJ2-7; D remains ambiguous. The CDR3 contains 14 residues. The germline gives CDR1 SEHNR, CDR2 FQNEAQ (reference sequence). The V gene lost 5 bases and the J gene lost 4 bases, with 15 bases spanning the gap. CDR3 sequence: CASSPGGSWYEQYF. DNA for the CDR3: TGTGCCAGCAGCCCAGGTGGCTCGTGGTACGAGCAGTACTTC. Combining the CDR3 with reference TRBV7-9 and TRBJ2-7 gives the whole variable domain DTGVSQNPRHKITKRGQNVTFRCDPISEHNRLYWYRQTLGQGPEFLTYFQNEAQLEKSRLLSDRFSAERPKGSFSTLEIQRTEQGDSAMYLCASSPGGSWYEQYFGPGTRLTVT.

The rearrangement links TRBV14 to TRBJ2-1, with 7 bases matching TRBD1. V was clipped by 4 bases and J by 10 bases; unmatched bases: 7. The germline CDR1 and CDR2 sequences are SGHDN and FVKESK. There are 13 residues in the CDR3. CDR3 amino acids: CASSLQQGREQFF. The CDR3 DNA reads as TGTGCCAGCAGCCTTCAACAGGGGCGAGAGCAGTTCTTC.

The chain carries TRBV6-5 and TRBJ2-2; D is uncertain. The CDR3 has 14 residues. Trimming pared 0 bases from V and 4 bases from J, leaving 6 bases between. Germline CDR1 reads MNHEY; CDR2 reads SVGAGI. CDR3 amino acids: CASSYSLATGELFF. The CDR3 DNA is TGTGCCAGCAGTTACTCGTTAGCCACCGGGGAGCTGTTTTTT.

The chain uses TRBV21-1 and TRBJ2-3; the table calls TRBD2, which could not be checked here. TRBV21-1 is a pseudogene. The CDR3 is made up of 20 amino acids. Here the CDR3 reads CASSKFRSITRNINTDTQYF. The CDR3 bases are TGTGCCAGCAGCAAATTCCGCTCGATCACGCGGAATATTAACACAGATACGCAGTATTTT.

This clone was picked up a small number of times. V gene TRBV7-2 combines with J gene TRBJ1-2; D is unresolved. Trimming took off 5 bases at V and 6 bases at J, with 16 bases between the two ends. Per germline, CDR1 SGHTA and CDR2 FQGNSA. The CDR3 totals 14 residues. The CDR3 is CASSPFTGLNGYTF. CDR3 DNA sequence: TGTGCCAGCAGCCCCTTCACGGGTTTAAATGGCTACACCTTC.

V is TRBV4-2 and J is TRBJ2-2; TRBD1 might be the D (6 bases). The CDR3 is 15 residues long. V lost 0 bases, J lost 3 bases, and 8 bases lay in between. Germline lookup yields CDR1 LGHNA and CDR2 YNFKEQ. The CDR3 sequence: CASSQERTDTGELFF. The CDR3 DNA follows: TGTGCCAGCAGCCAAGAGAGGACAGACACCGGGGAGCTGTTTTTT.

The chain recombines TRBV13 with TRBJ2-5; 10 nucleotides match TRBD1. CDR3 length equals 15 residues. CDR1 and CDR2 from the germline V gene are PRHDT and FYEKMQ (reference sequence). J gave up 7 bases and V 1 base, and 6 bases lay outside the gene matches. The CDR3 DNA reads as TGTGCCAGCAGCTTAGCGCGGGACAGGGGTGGGACCCAGTACTTC. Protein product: CASSLARDRGGTQYF.

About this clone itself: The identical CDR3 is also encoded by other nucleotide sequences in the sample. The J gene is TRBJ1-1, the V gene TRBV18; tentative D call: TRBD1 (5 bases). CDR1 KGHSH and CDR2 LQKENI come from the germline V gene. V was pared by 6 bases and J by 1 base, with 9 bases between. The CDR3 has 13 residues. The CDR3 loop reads CASSPQGNTEAFF. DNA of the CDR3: TGTGCCAGCTCGCCTCAGGGGAACACTGAAGCTTTCTTT.

The DNA for the CDR3 is TGTGCCAGCACCCAGGACAGGGCGGTTGGCTACACCTTC. As protein: CASTQDRAVGYTF. The chain carries TRBV13 and TRBJ1-2, with TRBD1 identical over 8 bases. V was pared by 7 bases and J by 7 bases, with 8 bases of the junction left unmatched. The CDR3 runs to 13 residues. Per the germline V gene, CDR1 is PRHDT and CDR2 is FYEKMQ (reference sequence).

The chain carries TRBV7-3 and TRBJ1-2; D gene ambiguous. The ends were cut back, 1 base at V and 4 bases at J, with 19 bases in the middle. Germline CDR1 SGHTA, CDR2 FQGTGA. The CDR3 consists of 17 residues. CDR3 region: CASSLITARSPPYGYTF. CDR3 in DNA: TGTGCCAGCAGCTTAATCACGGCGAGGTCCCCACCCTATGGCTACACCTTC.

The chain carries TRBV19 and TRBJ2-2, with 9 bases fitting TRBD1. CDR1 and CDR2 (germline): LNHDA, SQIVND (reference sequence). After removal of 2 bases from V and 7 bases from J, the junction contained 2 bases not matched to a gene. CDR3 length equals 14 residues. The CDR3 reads CASSITGGHGELFF. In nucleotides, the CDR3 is TGTGCCAGTAGTATAACAGGGGGCCACGGGGAGCTGTTTTTT.

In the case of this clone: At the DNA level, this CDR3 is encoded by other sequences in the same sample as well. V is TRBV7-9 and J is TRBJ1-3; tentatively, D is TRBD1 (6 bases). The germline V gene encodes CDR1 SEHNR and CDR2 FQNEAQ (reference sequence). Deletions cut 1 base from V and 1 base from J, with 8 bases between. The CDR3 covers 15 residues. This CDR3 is CASSLVTGSGNTIYF. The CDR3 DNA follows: TGTGCCAGCAGCTTAGTCACAGGGTCTGGAAACACCATATATTTT.

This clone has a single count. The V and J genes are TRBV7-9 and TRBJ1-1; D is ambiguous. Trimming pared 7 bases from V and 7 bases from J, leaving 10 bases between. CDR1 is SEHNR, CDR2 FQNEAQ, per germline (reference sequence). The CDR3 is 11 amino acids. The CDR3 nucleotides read TGTGCCAGCACCGCGGCTCATGAAGCTTTCTTT. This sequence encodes CASTAAHEAFF.

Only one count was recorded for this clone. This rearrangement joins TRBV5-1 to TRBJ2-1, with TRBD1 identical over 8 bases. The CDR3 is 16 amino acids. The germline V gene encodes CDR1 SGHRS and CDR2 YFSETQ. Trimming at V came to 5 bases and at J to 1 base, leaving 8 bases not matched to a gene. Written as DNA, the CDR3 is TGCGCCAGCAGGGTGGCAGGGGGCTCATCCTACAATGAGCAGTTCTTC. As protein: CASRVAGGSSYNEQFF.

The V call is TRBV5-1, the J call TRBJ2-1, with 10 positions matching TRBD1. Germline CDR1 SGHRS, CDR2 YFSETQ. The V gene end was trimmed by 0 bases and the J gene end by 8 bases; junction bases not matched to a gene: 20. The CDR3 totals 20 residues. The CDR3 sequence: CASSLAIFYIRDRGGHEQFF. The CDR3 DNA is TGCGCCAGCAGCTTGGCCATATTTTATATTCGGGACAGGGGCGGGCATGAGCAGTTCTTC.

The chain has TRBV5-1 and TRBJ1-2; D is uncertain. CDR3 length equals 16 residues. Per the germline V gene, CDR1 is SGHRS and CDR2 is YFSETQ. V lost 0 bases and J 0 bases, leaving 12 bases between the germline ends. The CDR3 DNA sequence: TGCGCCAGCAGCTTGGATGGCAGGCGCTCTAACTATGGCTACACCTTC. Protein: CASSLDGRRSNYGYTF. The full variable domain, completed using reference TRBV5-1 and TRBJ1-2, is KAGVTQTPRYLIKTRGQQVTLSCSPISGHRSVSWYQQTPGQGLQFLFEYFSETQRNKGNFPGRFSGRQFSNSRSEMNVSTLELGDSALYLCASSLDGRRSNYGYTFGSGTRLTVV.